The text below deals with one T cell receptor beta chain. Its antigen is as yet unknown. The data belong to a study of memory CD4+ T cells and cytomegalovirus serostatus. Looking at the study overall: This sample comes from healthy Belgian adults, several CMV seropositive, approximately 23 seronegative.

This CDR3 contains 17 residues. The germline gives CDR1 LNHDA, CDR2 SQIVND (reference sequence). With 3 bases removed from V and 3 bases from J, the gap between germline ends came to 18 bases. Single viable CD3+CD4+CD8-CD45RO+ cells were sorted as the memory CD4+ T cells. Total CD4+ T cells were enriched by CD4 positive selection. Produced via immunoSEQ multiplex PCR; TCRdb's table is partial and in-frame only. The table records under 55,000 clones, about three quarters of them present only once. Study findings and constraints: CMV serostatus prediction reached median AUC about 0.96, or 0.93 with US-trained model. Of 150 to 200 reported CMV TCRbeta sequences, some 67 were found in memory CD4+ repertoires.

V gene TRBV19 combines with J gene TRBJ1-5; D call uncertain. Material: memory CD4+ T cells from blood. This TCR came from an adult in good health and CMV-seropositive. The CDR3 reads CASSIDTARVPNQPQHF. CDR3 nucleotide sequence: TGTGCCAGTAGTATCGACACGGCGCGGGTACCCAATCAGCCCCAGCATTTT.